What follows is one T cell receptor beta chain and its context. This sample was included in a study of blood T cell repertoires in COVID-19. Study background: Samples came from the United States, Italy and Spain, spanning acute and convalescent COVID-19. PBMCs, B-cell-depleted T cells, or T cells provided the cDNA or gDNA that made up the material.

As processed by the authors: Cell counts per sample came from amplifying reference gene primers. The table came from immunoSEQ multiplex PCR; TCRdb's copy has only in-frame clones and leaves some out. The V and J calls and clone size are taken from that table; D and trimming were inferred from the DNA. In the table there are under 350,000 clones, more than 75% of which are singletons. CDR1 is SGHAT and CDR2 is FQNNGV in the germline V gene. This CDR3 comprises 14 residues. Germline trimming cut 7 bases from V and 4 bases from J; bases unmatched to any gene: 10. The chain carries TRBV11-2 and TRBJ2-7; 7 bases fit TRBD1. The clonotype originates from a man between 65 and 79 years old with acute or convalescent COVID-19. Source material: peripheral blood. CDR3 sequence: CASTLGQDGYEQYF. The CDR3 DNA is TGTGCCAGCACCCTAGGACAGGATGGATACGAGCAGTACTTC.